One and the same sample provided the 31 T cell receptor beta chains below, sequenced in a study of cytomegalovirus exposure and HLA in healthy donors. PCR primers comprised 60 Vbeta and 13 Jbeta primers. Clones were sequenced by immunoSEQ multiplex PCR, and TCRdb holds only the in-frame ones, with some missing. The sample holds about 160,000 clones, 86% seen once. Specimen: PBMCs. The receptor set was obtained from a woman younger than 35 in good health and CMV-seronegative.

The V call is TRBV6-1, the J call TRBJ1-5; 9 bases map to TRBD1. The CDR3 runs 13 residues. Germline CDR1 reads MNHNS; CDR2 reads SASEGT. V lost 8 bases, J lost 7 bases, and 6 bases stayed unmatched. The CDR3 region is CASWDRVDQPQHF. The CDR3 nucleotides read TGTGCCAGCTGGGACAGGGTTGACCAGCCCCAGCATTTT.

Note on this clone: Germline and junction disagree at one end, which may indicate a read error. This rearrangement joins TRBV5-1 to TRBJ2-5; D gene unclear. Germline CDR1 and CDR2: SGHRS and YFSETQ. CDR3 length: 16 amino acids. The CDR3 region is CASSFGSLESQEAQYF. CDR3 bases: TGCGCCAGCAGCTTCGGTAGTCTCGAGTCCCAAGAGGCCCAGTACTTC.

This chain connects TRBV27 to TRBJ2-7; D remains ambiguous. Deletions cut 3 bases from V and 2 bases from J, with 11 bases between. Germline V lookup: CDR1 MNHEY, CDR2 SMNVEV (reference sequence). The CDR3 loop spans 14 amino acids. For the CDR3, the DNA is TGTGCCAGCAGTTTCTCGATATCTACCTACGAGCAGTACTTC. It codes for CASSFSISTYEQYF.

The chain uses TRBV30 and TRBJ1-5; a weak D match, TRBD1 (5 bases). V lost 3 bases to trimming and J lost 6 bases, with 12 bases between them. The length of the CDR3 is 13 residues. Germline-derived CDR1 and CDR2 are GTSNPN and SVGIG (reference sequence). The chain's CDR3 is CAWSGGTRQPQHF. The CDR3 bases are TGTGCCTGGAGCGGGGGAACCCGTCAGCCCCAGCATTTT.

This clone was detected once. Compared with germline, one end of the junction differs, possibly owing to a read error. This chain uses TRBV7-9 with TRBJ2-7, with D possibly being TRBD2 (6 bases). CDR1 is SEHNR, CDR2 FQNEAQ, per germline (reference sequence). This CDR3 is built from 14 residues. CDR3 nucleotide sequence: TGTTCCAGCAGCTTTTCGGGGGAGTTTCGCGAGCAGTACTTC. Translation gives CSSSFSGEFREQYF.

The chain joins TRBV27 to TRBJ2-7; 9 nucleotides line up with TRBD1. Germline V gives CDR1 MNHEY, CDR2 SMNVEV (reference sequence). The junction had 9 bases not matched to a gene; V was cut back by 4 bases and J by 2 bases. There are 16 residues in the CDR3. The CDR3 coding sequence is TGTGCCAGCAGTTCCGGACAGGGGTTGACAGCCTACGAGCAGTACTTC. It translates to CASSSGQGLTAYEQYF.

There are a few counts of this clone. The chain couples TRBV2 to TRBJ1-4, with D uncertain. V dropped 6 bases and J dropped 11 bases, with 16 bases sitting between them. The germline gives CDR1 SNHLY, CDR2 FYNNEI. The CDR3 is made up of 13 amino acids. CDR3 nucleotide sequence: TGTGCCAGCAGAGAGGTCCCGGCGGAGAAACTGTTTTTT. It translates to CASREVPAEKLFF.

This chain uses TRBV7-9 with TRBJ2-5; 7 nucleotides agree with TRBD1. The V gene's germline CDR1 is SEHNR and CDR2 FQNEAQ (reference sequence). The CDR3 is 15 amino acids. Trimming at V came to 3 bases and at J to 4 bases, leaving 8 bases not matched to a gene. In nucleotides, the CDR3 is TGTGCCAGCAGCTTTATCCGGGACAGCCTAGAGACCCAGTACTTC. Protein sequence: CASSFIRDSLETQYF.

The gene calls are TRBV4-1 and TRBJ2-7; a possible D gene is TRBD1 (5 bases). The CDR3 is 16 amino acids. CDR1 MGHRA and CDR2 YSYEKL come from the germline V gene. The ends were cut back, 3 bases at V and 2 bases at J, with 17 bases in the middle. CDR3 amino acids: CASSHLTDPFAYEQYF. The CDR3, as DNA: TGCGCCAGCAGCCACTTGACAGACCCTTTTGCCTACGAGCAGTACTTC.

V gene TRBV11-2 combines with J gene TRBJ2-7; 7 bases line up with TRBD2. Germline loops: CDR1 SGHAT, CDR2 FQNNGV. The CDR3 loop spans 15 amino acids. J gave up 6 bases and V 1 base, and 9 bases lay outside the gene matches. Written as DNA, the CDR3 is TGTGCCAGCAGCTTAGGGGTGGGAGGGCCGTCCGAGCAGTACTTC. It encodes CASSLGVGGPSEQYF.

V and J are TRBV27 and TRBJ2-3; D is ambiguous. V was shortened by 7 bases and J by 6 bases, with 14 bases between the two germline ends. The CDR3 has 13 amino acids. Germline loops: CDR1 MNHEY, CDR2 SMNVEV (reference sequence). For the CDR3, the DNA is TGTGCCAGCATTGCGGCCCTAGGCGATACGCAGTATTTT. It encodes CASIAALGDTQYF.

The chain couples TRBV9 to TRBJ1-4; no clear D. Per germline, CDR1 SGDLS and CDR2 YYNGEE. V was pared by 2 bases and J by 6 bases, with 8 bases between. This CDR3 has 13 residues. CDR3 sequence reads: CASSVDADEKLFF. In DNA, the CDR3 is TGTGCCAGCAGCGTGGATGCGGATGAAAAACTGTTTTTT.

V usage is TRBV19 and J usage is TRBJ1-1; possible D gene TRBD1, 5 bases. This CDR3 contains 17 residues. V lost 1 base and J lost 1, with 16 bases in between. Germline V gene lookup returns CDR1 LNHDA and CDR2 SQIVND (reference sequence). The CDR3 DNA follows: TGTGCCAGTAGTATAGTTTGGGCAGGGCTTGGGAACACTGAAGCTTTCTTT. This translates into CASSIVWAGLGNTEAFF.

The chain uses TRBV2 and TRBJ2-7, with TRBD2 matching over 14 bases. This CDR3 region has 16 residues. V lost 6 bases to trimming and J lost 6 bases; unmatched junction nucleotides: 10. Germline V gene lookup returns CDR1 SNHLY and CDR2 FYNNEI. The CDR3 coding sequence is TGTGCCAGCAGGCAATCCGGGACTAGCGGGGGAGGCGAGCAGTACTTC. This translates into CASRQSGTSGGGEQYF.

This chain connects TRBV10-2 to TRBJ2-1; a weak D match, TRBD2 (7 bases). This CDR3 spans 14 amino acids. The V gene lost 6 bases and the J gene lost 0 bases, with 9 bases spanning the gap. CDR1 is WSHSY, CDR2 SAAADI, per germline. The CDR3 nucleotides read TGCGCCAGCAGAGGGGGGGGCTCCTACAATGAGCAGTTCTTC. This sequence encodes CASRGGGSYNEQFF.

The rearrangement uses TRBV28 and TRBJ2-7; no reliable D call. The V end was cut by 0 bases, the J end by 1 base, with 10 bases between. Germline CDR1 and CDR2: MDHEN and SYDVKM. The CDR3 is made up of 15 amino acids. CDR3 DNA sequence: TGTGCCAGCAGTTTATGGTCCTCCCCTTCCTACGAGCAGTACTTC. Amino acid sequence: CASSLWSSPSYEQYF.

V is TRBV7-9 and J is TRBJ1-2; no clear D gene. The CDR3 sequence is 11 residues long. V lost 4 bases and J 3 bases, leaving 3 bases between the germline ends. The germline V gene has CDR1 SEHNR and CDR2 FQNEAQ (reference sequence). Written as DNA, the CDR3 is TGTGCCAGCAGCTCAGACTATGGCTACACCTTC. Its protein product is CASSSDYGYTF.

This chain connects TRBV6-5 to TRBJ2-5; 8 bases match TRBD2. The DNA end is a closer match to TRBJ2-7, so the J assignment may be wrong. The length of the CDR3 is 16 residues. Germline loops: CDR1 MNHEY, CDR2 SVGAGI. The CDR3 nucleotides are TGTGCCAGCAGTTACTTACCAGCGGGGGTGACCTACGAGCAGTACTTC. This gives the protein CASSYLPAGVTYEQYF.

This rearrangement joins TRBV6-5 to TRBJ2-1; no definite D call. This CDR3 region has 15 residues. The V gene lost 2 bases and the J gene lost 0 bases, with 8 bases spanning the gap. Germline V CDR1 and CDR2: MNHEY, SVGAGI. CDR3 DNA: TGTGCCAGCAGTTACCACCTGAGCTCCTACAATGAGCAGTTCTTC. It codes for CASSYHLSSYNEQFF.

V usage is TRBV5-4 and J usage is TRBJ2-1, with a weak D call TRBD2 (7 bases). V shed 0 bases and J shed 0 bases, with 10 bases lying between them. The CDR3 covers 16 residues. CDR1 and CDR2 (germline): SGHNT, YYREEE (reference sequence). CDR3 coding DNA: TGTGCCAGCAGCTTGGGCGGGGGCCTCTCCTACAATGAGCAGTTCTTC. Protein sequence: CASSLGGGLSYNEQFF. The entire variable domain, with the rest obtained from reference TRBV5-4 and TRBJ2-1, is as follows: ETGVTQSPTHLIKTRGQQVTLRCSSQSGHNTVSWYQQALGQGPQFIFQYYREEENGRGNFPPRFSGLQFPNYSSELNVNALELDDSALYLCASSLGGGLSYNEQFFGPGTRLTVL.

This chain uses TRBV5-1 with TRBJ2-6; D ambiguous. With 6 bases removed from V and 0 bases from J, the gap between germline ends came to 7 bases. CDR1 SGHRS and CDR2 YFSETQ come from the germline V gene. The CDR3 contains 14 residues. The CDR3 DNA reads TGCGCCAGCACCCTTAGCTCTGGGGCCAACGTCCTGACTTTC. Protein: CASTLSSGANVLTF.

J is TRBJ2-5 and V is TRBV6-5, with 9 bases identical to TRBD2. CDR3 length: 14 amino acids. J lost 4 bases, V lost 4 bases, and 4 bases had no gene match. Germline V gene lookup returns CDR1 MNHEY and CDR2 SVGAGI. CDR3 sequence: CASSFRTSAETQYF. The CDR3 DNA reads TGTGCCAGCAGTTTCCGGACTAGCGCAGAGACCCAGTACTTC.

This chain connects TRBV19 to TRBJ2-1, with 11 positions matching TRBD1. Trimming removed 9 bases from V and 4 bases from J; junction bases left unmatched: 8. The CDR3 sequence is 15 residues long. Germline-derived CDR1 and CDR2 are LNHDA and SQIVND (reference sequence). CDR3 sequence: CASQEDRGPYNEQFF. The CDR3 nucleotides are TGTGCCAGCCAGGAGGACAGGGGGCCTTACAATGAGCAGTTCTTC.

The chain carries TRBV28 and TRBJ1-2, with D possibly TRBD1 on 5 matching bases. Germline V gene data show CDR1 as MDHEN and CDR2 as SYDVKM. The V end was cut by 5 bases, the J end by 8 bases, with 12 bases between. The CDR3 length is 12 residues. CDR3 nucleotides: TGTGCCAGCAGTGGGGGGGGGTGGGGCTACACCTTC. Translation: CASSGGGWGYTF.

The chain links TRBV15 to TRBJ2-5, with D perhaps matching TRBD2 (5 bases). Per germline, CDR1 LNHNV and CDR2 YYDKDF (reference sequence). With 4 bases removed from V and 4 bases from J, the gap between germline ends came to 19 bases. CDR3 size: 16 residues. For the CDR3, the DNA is TGTGCCACCAGCAAAAGCTCTGAGGCCGCGGGAGAGACCCAGTACTTC. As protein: CATSKSSEAAGETQYF.

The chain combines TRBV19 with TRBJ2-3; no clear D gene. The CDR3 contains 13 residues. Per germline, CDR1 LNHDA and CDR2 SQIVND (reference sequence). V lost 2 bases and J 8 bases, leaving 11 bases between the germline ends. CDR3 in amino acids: CASSINSRGTQYF. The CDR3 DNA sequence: TGTGCCAGTAGTATAAATAGTCGCGGTACGCAGTATTTT.

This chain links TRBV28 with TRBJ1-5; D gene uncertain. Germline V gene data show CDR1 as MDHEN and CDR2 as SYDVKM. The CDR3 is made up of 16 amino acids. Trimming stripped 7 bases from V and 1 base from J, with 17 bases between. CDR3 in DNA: TGTGCCAGCACCGCCTTGAGGGTTTGGAGCAATCAGCCCCAGCATTTT. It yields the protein CASTALRVWSNQPQHF.

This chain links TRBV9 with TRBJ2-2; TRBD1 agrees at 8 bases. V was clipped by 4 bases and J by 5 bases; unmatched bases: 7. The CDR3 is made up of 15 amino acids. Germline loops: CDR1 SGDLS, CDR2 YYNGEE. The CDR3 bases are TGTGCCAGCAGCCCCGGACAGGGACGAACCGGGGAGCTGTTTTTT. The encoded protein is CASSPGQGRTGELFF.

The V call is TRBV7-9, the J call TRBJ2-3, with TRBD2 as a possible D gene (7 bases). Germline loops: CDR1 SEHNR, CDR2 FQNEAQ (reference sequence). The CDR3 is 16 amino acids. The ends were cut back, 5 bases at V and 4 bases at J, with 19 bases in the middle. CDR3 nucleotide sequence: TGTGCCAGCAGCGGGATAGGGGGAGGGGCGGCAGATACGCAGTATTTT. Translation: CASSGIGGGAADTQYF.

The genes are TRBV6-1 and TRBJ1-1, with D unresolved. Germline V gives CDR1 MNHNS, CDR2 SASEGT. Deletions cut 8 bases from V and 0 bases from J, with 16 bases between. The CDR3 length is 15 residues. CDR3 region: CASSFRGPLNTEAFF. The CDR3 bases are TGTGCCAGCTCGTTCAGAGGTCCCTTGAACACTGAAGCTTTCTTT.

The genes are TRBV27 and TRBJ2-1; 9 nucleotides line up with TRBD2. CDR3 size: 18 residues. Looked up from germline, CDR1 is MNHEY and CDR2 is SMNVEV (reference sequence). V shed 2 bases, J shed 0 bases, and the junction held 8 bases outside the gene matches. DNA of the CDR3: TGTGCCAGCAGTTTAGGTGCTAGCGGGATACCCTCCTACAATGAGCAGTTCTTC. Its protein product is CASSLGASGIPSYNEQFF.